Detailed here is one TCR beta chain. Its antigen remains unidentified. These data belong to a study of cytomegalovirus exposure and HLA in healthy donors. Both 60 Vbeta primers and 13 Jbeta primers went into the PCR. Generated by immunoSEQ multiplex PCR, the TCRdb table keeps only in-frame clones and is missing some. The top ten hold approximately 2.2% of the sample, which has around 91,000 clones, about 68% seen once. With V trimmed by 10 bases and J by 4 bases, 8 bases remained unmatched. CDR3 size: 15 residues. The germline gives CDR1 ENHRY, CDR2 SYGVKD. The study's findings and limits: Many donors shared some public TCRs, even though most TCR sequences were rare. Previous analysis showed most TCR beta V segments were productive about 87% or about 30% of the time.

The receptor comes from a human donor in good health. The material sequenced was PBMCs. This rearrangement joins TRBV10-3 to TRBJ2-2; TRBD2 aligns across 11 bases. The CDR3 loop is CATHSGGAVTGELFF. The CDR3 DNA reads TGTGCCACCCATAGCGGGGGGGCGGTCACCGGGGAGCTGTTTTTT.